The 29 T cell receptor beta chains reported below all come from one sample, sequenced in a study of T cell changes during pregnancy in multiple sclerosis. Measured with immunoSEQ multiplex PCR; TCRdb has only the in-frame clones, and not every one. The sample has under 150,000 clones, roughly 97% seen once. Sequencing used peripheral blood, obtained after pregnancy. The receptors originated from a female donor with multiple sclerosis, enrolled in a pregnancy study.

CDR3 DNA sequence: TGTGCCAGCAGCTCGACAGGGGTGGATCAGCCCCAGCATTTT. Protein: CASSSTGVDQPQHF. The rearrangement links TRBV7-8 to TRBJ1-5, with TRBD1 matching 8 bases. CDR3 length: 14 amino acids. Germline assignment: CDR1 SGHVS and CDR2 FQNEAQ. V shed 4 bases and J 5 bases; nucleotides not matched to a gene: 4.

The chain links TRBV7-8 to TRBJ2-7, with D perhaps matching TRBD1 (5 bases). The CDR3 totals 13 residues. Trimming took 3 bases from V and 2 from J, leaving 8 bases between them. Germline lookup yields CDR1 SGHVS and CDR2 FQNEAQ. The CDR3 loop is CASSFLRAYEQYF. DNA for the CDR3: TGTGCCAGCAGCTTCCTCAGGGCCTACGAGCAGTACTTC.

The chain joins TRBV9 to TRBJ2-5; TRBD2 aligns across 7 bases. CDR3 length: 17 residues. With V trimmed by 4 bases and J by 4 bases, 16 bases remained unmatched. Germline V CDR1 and CDR2: SGDLS, YYNGEE. CDR3 in amino acids: CASSSAGVDLIGETQYF. DNA for the CDR3: TGTGCCAGCAGCTCCGCGGGGGTAGACTTGATAGGAGAGACCCAGTACTTC.

This chain uses TRBV27 with TRBJ2-3; D is undetermined. This CDR3 is built from 15 residues. Germline CDR1 and CDR2: MNHEY and SMNVEV (reference sequence). The V end lost 2 bases, the J end lost 0 bases, and 9 bases lay between the germline ends. The CDR3 DNA reads TGTGCCAGCAGTTTAGGCGGTTCTAGCACAGATACGCAGTATTTT. Translated, it gives CASSLGGSSTDTQYF.

A remark on this clone: One end of the junction does not line up with germline, which may come from a read error. The CDR3 reads CASSGMEGSRSF. The CDR3 region has the DNA TGTGCCAGCAGTGGGATGGAAGGTTCAAGGAGCTTC. J is TRBJ2-7 and V is TRBV25-1; no reliable D call. The CDR3 covers 12 residues. Per the germline V gene, CDR1 is MGHDK and CDR2 is SYGVNS.

The rearrangement joins TRBV18 to TRBJ2-5, with 10 bases identical to TRBD1. The CDR3 has 15 amino acids. J gave up 3 bases and V 2 bases, and 3 bases lay outside the gene matches. Per the germline V gene, CDR1 is KGHSH and CDR2 is LQKENI. CDR3 protein: CASSPRQGAEETQYF. In DNA, the CDR3 is TGTGCCAGCTCACCAAGACAGGGGGCCGAAGAGACCCAGTACTTC.

As for this clone: This sample includes further DNA sequences coding for the same CDR3. The genes are TRBV19 and TRBJ2-7; D gene uncertain. Per germline, CDR1 LNHDA and CDR2 SQIVND (reference sequence). V was cut by 5 bases and J by 4 bases, with 6 bases left in between. The CDR3 consists of 11 residues. The CDR3 nucleotides read TGTGCCAGTAGTCCCGGGTACGAGCAGTACTTC. It translates to CASSPGYEQYF.

The chain couples TRBV6-1 to TRBJ1-1, with TRBD1 identical over 10 bases. This CDR3 is built from 14 residues. Germline V lookup: CDR1 MNHNS, CDR2 SASEGT. With V trimmed by 7 bases and J by 4 bases, 6 bases remained unmatched. CDR3 in amino acids: CASTPGQGSTEAFF. CDR3 coding DNA: TGTGCCAGCACTCCGGGACAGGGGAGCACTGAAGCTTTCTTT.

This clone was observed once. The chain has TRBV5-1 and TRBJ2-5; 8 bases are a match to TRBD2. Germline-derived CDR1 and CDR2 are SGHRS and YFSETQ. The CDR3 covers 15 residues. The V gene end was trimmed by 0 bases and the J gene end by 3 bases; junction bases not matched to a gene: 4. CDR3 loop: CASSLDSGRKETQYF. The CDR3 DNA reads TGCGCCAGCAGCTTGGACAGCGGGAGAAAAGAGACCCAGTACTTC. Combining the CDR3 with reference TRBV5-1 and TRBJ2-5 gives the whole variable domain KAGVTQTPRYLIKTRGQQVTLSCSPISGHRSVSWYQQTPGQGLQFLFEYFSETQRNKGNFPGRFSGRQFSNSRSEMNVSTLELGDSALYLCASSLDSGRKETQYFGPGTRLLVL.

The chain employs TRBV7-9 and TRBJ2-7; TRBD1 is a possible D gene (6 bases). There are 16 residues in the CDR3. Germline CDR1 and CDR2: SEHNR and FQNEAQ (reference sequence). Trimming removed 2 bases at V and 6 bases at J, with 20 bases between. The CDR3 reads CASSLSFGTQGPEQYF. The CDR3 DNA reads as TGTGCCAGCAGCTTAAGTTTTGGGACCCAGGGGCCCGAGCAGTACTTC. The whole variable domain, remainder taken from reference TRBV7-9 and TRBJ2-7, is DTGVSQNPRHKITKRGQNVTFRCDPISEHNRLYWYRQTLGQGPEFLTYFQNEAQLEKSRLLSDRFSAERPKGSFSTLEIQRTEQGDSAMYLCASSLSFGTQGPEQYFGPGTRLTVT.

The chain combines TRBV7-9 with TRBJ1-3, with 8 bases identical to TRBD1. This CDR3 has 16 residues. The V segment lost 4 bases and the J segment 1 base; nucleotides outside the gene matches: 6. The germline V gene encodes CDR1 SEHNR and CDR2 FQNEAQ (reference sequence). CDR3 amino acids: CASSSGQGLSGNTIYF. In nucleotides, the CDR3 is TGTGCCAGCAGCTCAGGACAGGGTTTGTCTGGAAACACCATATATTTT.

The rearrangement joins TRBV7-9 to TRBJ2-2; D possibly corresponds to TRBD1 (6 bases). The CDR3 runs 17 residues. CDR1 is SEHNR and CDR2 is FQNEAQ in the germline V gene (reference sequence). V dropped 5 bases and J dropped 2 bases, with 18 bases sitting between them. CDR3 loop: CASSDTKTGDNTGELFF. In nucleotides, the CDR3 is TGTGCCAGCAGCGACACTAAGACAGGAGATAACACCGGGGAGCTGTTTTTT.

The CDR3 loop reads CASSLVGSGNIQYF. CDR3 DNA: TGTGCCAGCAGCTTAGTAGGATCGGGAAACATTCAGTACTTC. The chain employs TRBV11-1 and TRBJ2-4; D gene ambiguous. Trimming took 1 base from V and 6 from J, leaving 10 bases between them. There are 14 residues in the CDR3. Looked up from germline, CDR1 is SGHAT and CDR2 is FQDESV (reference sequence).

The chain uses TRBV28 and TRBJ2-7; 11 bases agree with TRBD2. The CDR3 is 16 residues long. Germline-derived CDR1 and CDR2 are MDHEN and SYDVKM. The J segment lost 0 bases and the V segment lost 2 bases, leaving 3 bases of the junction unmatched. The CDR3 protein is CASSLLAGGSSYEQYF. Here the CDR3 DNA reads TGTGCCAGCAGTTTACTAGCGGGAGGCAGCTCCTACGAGCAGTACTTC.

This rearrangement joins TRBV4-3 to TRBJ2-7; perhaps TRBD1 as D (6 bases). The length of the CDR3 is 15 residues. V was cut by 1 base and J by 3 bases, with 13 bases left in between. Germline lookup yields CDR1 LGHNA and CDR2 YSLEER. The CDR3, as DNA: TGCGCCAGCAGCCAAGCCAGGACAGAGATCTACGAGCAGTACTTC. Translation gives CASSQARTEIYEQYF.

This chain uses TRBV9 with TRBJ2-5; a possible D gene is TRBD1 (6 bases). The CDR3 runs to 14 residues. Per the germline V gene, CDR1 is SGDLS and CDR2 is YYNGEE. With 0 bases removed from V and 2 bases from J, the gap between germline ends came to 8 bases. CDR3 DNA sequence: TGTGCCAGCAGCGTAGCGGGGACACAAGAGACCCAGTACTTC. Its protein product is CASSVAGTQETQYF.

This sequence joins TRBV7-2 and TRBJ2-7; TRBD2 aligns across 15 bases. V gave up 3 bases and J gave up 4 bases; unmatched junction bases: 1. The CDR3 covers 15 residues. Germline-derived CDR1 and CDR2 are SGHTA and FQGNSA. The CDR3 sequence is CASSFGLAGGYEQYF. DNA of the CDR3: TGTGCCAGCAGCTTTGGACTAGCGGGAGGGTACGAGCAGTACTTC.

The CDR3 is CASSGGSQETQYF. The CDR3 DNA follows: TGTGCCAGCAGTGGAGGGTCCCAAGAGACCCAGTACTTC. The rearrangement links TRBV6-1 to TRBJ2-5, with D possibly matching TRBD2 (5 bases). There are 13 residues in the CDR3. Germline V gives CDR1 MNHNS, CDR2 SASEGT. V shed 4 bases and J shed 1 base, with 7 bases lying between them.

This clone was seen just once. V gene TRBV7-9 combines with J gene TRBJ2-7, with TRBD2 identical over 10 bases. Germline assignment: CDR1 SEHNR and CDR2 FQNEAQ (reference sequence). This CDR3 is 15 amino acids long. Unmatched junction bases numbered 7, after V lost 1 base and J lost 7 bases. CDR3 DNA sequence: TGTGCCAGCAGCTTAGGGAGCGGGAGGGCGTGGGAGCAGTACTTC. Protein sequence: CASSLGSGRAWEQYF.

This clone is a singleton in its sample. This chain uses TRBV6-5 with TRBJ2-1; no firm D call. Deletions cut 5 bases from V and 2 bases from J, with 13 bases between. CDR1 and CDR2 from the germline V gene are MNHEY and SVGAGI. This CDR3 contains 15 residues. The CDR3, as DNA: TGTGCCAGCAGTCGAGGAACCCGGGCCTACAATGAGCAGTTCTTC. Protein product: CASSRGTRAYNEQFF.

J is TRBJ2-3 and V is TRBV10-3, with 8 bases aligning to TRBD1. J lost 5 bases, V lost 5 bases, and 12 bases had no gene match. Germline V lookup: CDR1 ENHRY, CDR2 SYGVKD. The CDR3 runs to 16 residues. The CDR3 is CAISFGDRGDGDTQYF. The CDR3, as DNA: TGTGCCATCAGTTTTGGTGACAGGGGAGACGGAGATACGCAGTATTTT.

The V and J genes are TRBV5-1 and TRBJ2-5, with D unresolved. The CDR3 loop spans 13 amino acids. Germline V gives CDR1 SGHRS, CDR2 YFSETQ. The V end lost 0 bases, the J end lost 5 bases, and 8 bases lay between the germline ends. As DNA, the CDR3 is TGCGCCAGCAGCTTGGCAGGTGCCGAGACCCAGTACTTC. Translated, it gives CASSLAGAETQYF. The full variable domain, rest sourced from reference TRBV5-1 and TRBJ2-5, is KAGVTQTPRYLIKTRGQQVTLSCSPISGHRSVSWYQQTPGQGLQFLFEYFSETQRNKGNFPGRFSGRQFSNSRSEMNVSTLELGDSALYLCASSLAGAETQYFGPGTRLLVL.

This chain connects TRBV28 to TRBJ1-2, with 7 bases that match TRBD1. V shed 4 bases and J 3 bases; nucleotides not matched to a gene: 14. Germline V gene lookup returns CDR1 MDHEN and CDR2 SYDVKM. This CDR3 is built from 17 residues. The CDR3: CASSSLGGADSHYGYTF. DNA for the CDR3: TGTGCCAGCAGTTCTCTAGGGGGCGCGGACTCTCACTATGGCTACACCTTC.

The V call is TRBV10-3, the J call TRBJ2-3; 11 bases match TRBD2. Germline-derived CDR1 and CDR2 are ENHRY and SYGVKD. The length of the CDR3 is 17 residues. Germline trimming cut 6 bases from V and 1 base from J; bases unmatched to any gene: 9. The CDR3: CAISSSGTSGRTDTQYF. CDR3 in DNA: TGTGCCATCAGCTCATCCGGGACTAGCGGTCGCACAGATACGCAGTATTTT.

V usage is TRBV9 and J usage is TRBJ1-2; D unresolved. This CDR3 has 11 amino acids. The germline gives CDR1 SGDLS, CDR2 YYNGEE. V was shortened by 5 bases and J by 4 bases, with 6 bases between the two germline ends. CDR3 DNA: TGTGCCAGCAGGAACGGCTATGGCTACACCTTC. Encoded protein: CASRNGYGYTF.

The gene calls are TRBV6-1 and TRBJ2-7; 9 bases agree with TRBD1. With 6 bases clipped from V and 4 bases from J, the junction kept 1 base outside the gene matches. Germline CDR1 and CDR2: MNHNS and SASEGT. This CDR3 region has 12 residues. CDR3 nucleotide sequence: TGTGCCAGCAGACAGGGGGCTTACGAGCAGTACTTC. It encodes CASRQGAYEQYF.

The chain links TRBV27 to TRBJ1-1, with no clear D. The germline CDR1 and CDR2 sequences are MNHEY and SMNVEV (reference sequence). The CDR3 totals 11 residues. Trimming shortened V by 6 bases and J by 7 bases, and 9 bases separated the two germline ends. CDR3 bases: TGTGCCAGCAGGTCCAATCATGAAGCTTTCTTT. It codes for CASRSNHEAFF.

The chain uses TRBV2 and TRBJ2-6; tentatively, D is TRBD2 (6 bases). CDR3 size: 15 residues. The V end lost 4 bases, the J end lost 0 bases, and 7 bases lay between the germline ends. Germline CDR1 is SNHLY and CDR2 is FYNNEI. The CDR3 coding sequence is TGTGCCAGCAGTGCCGGGGGCTCTGGGGCCAACGTCCTGACTTTC. This codes for CASSAGGSGANVLTF.

This chain uses TRBV27 with TRBJ2-7; tentative D call: TRBD2 (5 bases). The CDR3 covers 13 residues. Per the germline V gene, CDR1 is MNHEY and CDR2 is SMNVEV (reference sequence). V lost 5 bases to trimming and J lost 0 bases, with 8 bases between them. The CDR3 region is CASSQRYSYEQYF. CDR3 DNA sequence: TGTGCCAGCAGTCAGCGGTACTCCTACGAGCAGTACTTC.